This is a list of T cell receptor beta chains from one sample in a study of beta chain features in type 1 diabetes. The assay was immunoSEQ multiplex PCR, and TCRdb's table has in-frame clones only and misses some. This sample yields around 690,000 clones, of which over 10% are seen a single time; about 0.11% belongs to the top ten. Input material: naive CD4+ T cells from blood. The receptors here all came from a man aged 30 to 39 with type 1 diabetes. Each CDR3 is given with its conserved first and last residue. The order of the fields is clone size, J gene, V gene, D gene, CDR3 protein, CDR3 DNA. A D gene is named only where the DNA matches it firmly. Clone size is given for some rows only: seen once, a few or many times, or a class if the clone is expanded.

>few|TRBJ1-5|TRBV18|.
CASSPTGPDQPQHF
TGTGCCAGCTCACCAACGGGGCCCGATCAGCCCCAGCATTTT
>few|TRBJ2-5|TRBV19|.
CASSTGLQETQYF
TGTGCCAGTAGTACGGGACTTCAAGAGACCCAGTACTTC
>.|TRBJ1-5|TRBV2|.
CASSAQSPYSNQPQHF
TGTGCCAGCAGTGCGCAGTCTCCTTATAGCAATCAGCCCCAGCATTTT
>.|TRBJ2-7|TRBV11-2|TRBD1
CASSSTGGRQYF
TGTGCCAGCAGCTCGACAGGGGGGAGACAGTACTTC
>few|TRBJ2-1|TRBV29-1|.
CSVEEGLGNNEQFF
TGCAGCGTTGAAGAGGGACTTGGGAACAATGAGCAGTTCTTC
>few|TRBJ2-3|TRBV6-5|.
CASSYSIVSGSDTQYF
TGTGCCAGCAGTTACTCGATTGTTTCAGGGTCCGATACGCAGTATTTT
>few|TRBJ2-1|TRBV14|TRBD1
CASSLRLNRGEVREQFF
TGTGCCAGCAGCCTCCGTCTAAACAGGGGAGAGGTACGGGAGCAGTTCTTC
>.|TRBJ2-2|TRBV28|TRBD1
CASRSGQLNTGELFF
TGTGCCAGCAGGTCGGGACAGTTGAACACCGGGGAGCTGTTTTTT
>few|TRBJ1-1|TRBV9|.
CASSVVQGLGTEAFF
TGTGCCAGCAGCGTAGTACAAGGGCTGGGGACTGAAGCTTTCTTT
>few|TRBJ1-6|TRBV6-6|TRBD1
CASSLQGRDSPLHF
TGTGCCAGCAGTCTACAGGGGAGGGATTCACCCCTCCACTTT
>.|TRBJ2-5|TRBV7-3|.
CASSLGGQYQETQYF
TGTGCCAGCAGCTTGGGGGGCCAGTACCAAGAGACCCAGTACTTC
>few|TRBJ2-1|TRBV28|.
CASRFGVAGGRNEQFF
TGTGCCAGCAGATTTGGCGTGGCAGGGGGGCGCAATGAGCAGTTCTTC
>few|TRBJ1-1|TRBV29-1|TRBD1
CSVVGQGFTEAFF
TGCAGCGTTGTGGGACAGGGCTTTACTGAAGCTTTCTTT
>.|TRBJ2-3|TRBV21-1|.
CAPFDPRTNTDTQYF
TGTGCCCCTTTTGACCCCAGGACTAACACAGATACGCAGTATTTT
>.|TRBJ2-5|TRBV6-5|.
CASSSEGSYQETQYF
TGTGCCAGCAGTTCGGAGGGATCGTACCAAGAGACCCAGTACTTC
>few|TRBJ2-3|TRBV13|.
CASSLRGPTDTQYF
TGTGCCAGCAGCTTGCGGGGCCCCACAGATACGCAGTATTTT
>.|TRBJ1-4|TRBV25-1|.
CASRDGVTNEKLFF
TGTGCCAGCAGGGACGGGGTAACTAATGAAAAACTGTTTTTT
>.|TRBJ2-2|TRBV4-2|.
CASSPGGGLPYPGELFF
TGTGCCAGCAGCCCAGGTGGAGGACTCCCATACCCCGGGGAGCTGTTTTTT
>.|TRBJ1-3|TRBV9|TRBD1
CASSVTTGEGNTIYF
TGTGCCAGCAGCGTCACAACAGGGGAAGGAAACACCATATATTTT
>few|TRBJ2-2|TRBV28|.
CASSPHRDTGELFF
TGTGCCAGCAGTCCTCACAGGGACACCGGGGAGCTGTTTTTT
>.|TRBJ2-2|TRBV30|TRBD1
CAWNRQGRGTGELFF
TGTGCCTGGAACAGACAGGGGAGAGGCACCGGGGAGCTGTTTTTT
>.|TRBJ1-4|TRBV5-6|TRBD1
CASSVTGGRTNEKLFF
TGTGCCAGCAGCGTCACAGGGGGCCGAACTAATGAAAAACTGTTTTTT
>.|TRBJ2-4|TRBV4-2|.
CASSQGHTDIQYF
TGTGCCAGCAGCCAGGGACATACCGACATTCAGTACTTC
>.|TRBJ2-4|TRBV11-2|.
CASSSPTDLAKNIQYF
TGTGCCAGCAGCTCTCCGACGGACCTAGCCAAAAACATTCAGTACTTC
>few|TRBJ2-2|TRBV19|.
CASSIGGAVFGELFF
TGTGCCAGTAGTATAGGTGGCGCTGTGTTCGGGGAGCTGTTTTTT
>.|TRBJ1-2|TRBV6-5|TRBD1
CASNSGQGFYGYTF
TGTGCCAGCAATTCGGGACAGGGGTTCTATGGCTACACCTTC
>.|TRBJ2-2|TRBV7-2|TRBD1
CASSPGQGIGELFF
TGTGCCAGCAGCCCGGGACAGGGGATCGGGGAGCTGTTTTTT
>.|TRBJ2-3|TRBV5-1|TRBD1
CASSQGQGPDTQYF
TGCGCCAGCAGCCAGGGACAGGGGCCAGATACGCAGTATTTT
>few|TRBJ1-3|TRBV7-2|.
CASSLVRTSGNTIYF
TGTGCCAGCAGCTTGGTGCGGACCTCTGGAAACACCATATATTTT
>few|TRBJ2-7|TRBV29-1|.
CSVRQGPYEQYF
TGCAGCGTTCGGCAGGGTCCCTACGAGCAGTACTTC